The clone carrying this TCR beta chain appeared once. These data are taken from a study of T cell responses to AZD1222 COVID-19 vaccine. The CDR3 contains 13 residues. The trim removed 3 bases at V and 7 bases at J, leaving 7 bases unmatched. The germline CDR1 and CDR2 sequences are GTSNPN and SVGIG (reference sequence). The table came from immunoSEQ multiplex PCR; TCRdb's copy has only in-frame clones and leaves some out. The table records about 100,000 clones, about 87% of them present only once. The V call is TRBV30, the J call TRBJ1-2; 8 bases map to TRBD1. The source was peripheral blood, collected on day 0 of AZD1222 vaccination. The receptor was isolated from an adult in good health. In DNA, the CDR3 is TGTGCCTGGAGACAGGGGGGGTTTGCTGGCTACACCTTC. It specifies CAWRQGGFAGYTF. Complete variable domain (other parts from reference TRBV30 and TRBJ1-2): SQTIHQWPATLVQPVGSPLSLECTVEGTSNPNLYWYRQAAGRGLQLLFYSVGIGQISSEVPQNLSASRPQDRQFILSSKKLLLSDSGFYLCAWRQGGFAGYTFGSGTRLTVV.